Shown below are 22 T cell receptor beta chains from a single sample sequenced in a study of spatial heterogeneity in lung cancer. Noted time point: sample taken at primary tumor resection. From tumor, nontumor lung or frozen PBMC, whole RNA was taken unsorted for sequencing. TCRdb itself ran the 5' RACE reads through MiXCR, one entry per CDR3 protein. The profile covers tens of thousands of distinct CDR3 sequences, with 9.5% to 15% appearing a single time and over 40% taken by the ten largest. The material was PBMCs, obtained at surgery. The receptors originated from a male donor with early-stage non-small cell lung cancer.

The chain recombines TRBV6-6 with TRBJ1-5; D is uncertain. The CDR3 consists of 15 residues. Trimming removed 2 bases from V and 0 bases from J, with 8 bases in between. The V gene's germline CDR1 is MNHNY and CDR2 SVGAGI (reference sequence). The CDR3 DNA sequence: TGTGCCAGCAGTTACGTCAAAGATAGCAATCAGCCCCAGCATTTT. Its protein is CASSYVKDSNQPQHF.

In its sample, this clonotype was seen a few times. The gene calls are TRBV28 and TRBJ2-3; tentative D call: TRBD1 (6 bases). Per germline, CDR1 MDHEN and CDR2 SYDVKM. The CDR3 spans 13 residues. Trimming took off 5 bases at V and 3 bases at J, with 9 bases between the two ends. The CDR3 region has the DNA TGTGCCAGCAGTCTCCAGGGGACAGATACGCAGTATTTT. Translating gives CASSLQGTDTQYF. The full variable domain, in which reference TRBV28 and TRBJ2-3 provide the parts outside the CDR3, is DVKVTQSSRYLVKRTGEKVFLECVQDMDHENMFWYRQDPGLGLRLIYFSYDVKMKEKGDIPEGYSVSREKKERFSLILESASTNQTSMYLCASSLQGTDTQYFGPGTRLTVL.

This clonotype was seen only a few times. This rearrangement joins TRBV6-5 to TRBJ2-3, with 9 bases lining up with TRBD2. This CDR3 contains 16 residues. Trimming removed 5 bases from V and 3 bases from J; junction bases left unmatched: 9. Germline CDR1 is MNHEY and CDR2 is SVGAGI. The CDR3, as DNA: TGTGCCAGCAGTCGTTTAGCGGGAGTTCGAACAGATACGCAGTATTTT. As protein: CASSRLAGVRTDTQYF.

This clonotype has a handful of counts. The chain links TRBV10-2 to TRBJ2-6; D remains unclear. The V gene's germline CDR1 is WSHSY and CDR2 SAAADI. With 7 bases removed from V and 0 bases from J, the gap between germline ends came to 7 bases. There are 14 residues in the CDR3. In DNA, the CDR3 is TGCGCCAGCAAGGAAGGCTCTGGGGCCAACGTCCTGACTTTC. Encoded protein: CASKEGSGANVLTF.

This clonotype has only a few counts. The chain joins TRBV7-8 to TRBJ2-3, with TRBD2 as a possible D gene (6 bases). The CDR3 consists of 13 residues. The V end was cut by 2 bases, the J end by 5 bases, with 8 bases between. Per the germline V gene, CDR1 is SGHVS and CDR2 is FQNEAQ. The CDR3: CASSLLAKDTQYF. The CDR3 bases are TGTGCCAGCAGCTTACTAGCGAAAGATACGCAGTATTTT.

The sample holds many counts of this clonotype. The V call is TRBV6-2 or TRBV6-3, the J call TRBJ1-1; D is perhaps TRBD1 (6 bases). The CDR3 extends over 14 amino acids. Germline lookup yields CDR1 MNHEY and CDR2 SVGEGT. V was clipped by 0 bases and J by 4 bases, with 9 bases between them. CDR3 nucleotide sequence: TGTGCCAGCAGTTACTCCAGGGGTAGCACTGAAGCTTTCTTT. Protein product: CASSYSRGSTEAFF.

J is TRBJ2-5 and V is TRBV12-3 or TRBV12-4; the match to TRBD2 covers 9 bases. With V trimmed by 2 bases and J by 5 bases, 9 bases remained unmatched. This CDR3 region has 16 residues. The CDR3 sequence is CASSLQRAGGGETQYF. The CDR3 DNA is TGTGCCAGCAGTTTACAACGAGCGGGGGGTGGCGAGACCCAGTACTTC.

This clonotype was observed a handful of times. The rearrangement links TRBV20-1 to TRBJ2-4, with D possibly matching TRBD1 (7 bases). The CDR3 loop spans 14 amino acids. The V end lost 3 bases, the J end lost 1 base, and 10 bases lay between the germline ends. CDR1 is DFQATT, CDR2 SNEGSKA, per germline (reference sequence). The CDR3 DNA is TGCAGTGCTAGGGAGGGGGCGGCCAAAAACATTCAGTACTTC. This encodes CSAREGAAKNIQYF.

The genes are TRBV5-4 and TRBJ2-6; TRBD2 matches at 8 bases. The V gene's germline CDR1 is SGHNT and CDR2 YYREEE (reference sequence). The ends lost 0 bases at V and 2 bases at J; junction bases unmatched: 4. The CDR3 loop spans 17 amino acids. CDR3 DNA: TGTGCCAGCAGCTTGGCGCTCGGGAGGGCTGGGGCCAACGTCCTGACTTTC. Its protein is CASSLALGRAGANVLTF.

The sample holds many counts of this clonotype. The chain couples TRBV5-8 to TRBJ2-3; no clear D. CDR1 and CDR2 from the germline V gene are SGHTS and YDEGEE. This CDR3 is 13 amino acids long. The V gene lost 1 base and the J gene lost 6 bases, with 9 bases spanning the gap. In DNA form, the CDR3 reads TGTGCCAGCAGCTTGCCTCCTGAGGATACGCAGTATTTT. Translation: CASSLPPEDTQYF.

V and J are TRBV3-1 and TRBJ1-3; D not resolved. This CDR3 is 12 amino acids long. Looked up from germline, CDR1 is LGHDT and CDR2 is YNNKEL (reference sequence). V was clipped by 3 bases and J by 4 bases, with 4 bases between them. This CDR3 is CASSHEGNTIYF. CDR3 sequence (DNA): TGTGCCAGCAGCCACGAAGGAAACACCATATATTTT.

The chain links TRBV5-1 to TRBJ2-7; D could derive from TRBD1 or TRBD2 (5 bases each). The CDR3 is 13 amino acids. Trimming left V 3 bases short and J 5 bases short, with 12 bases between. The V gene's germline CDR1 is SGHRS and CDR2 YFSETQ. The CDR3 DNA follows: TGCGCCAGCAGCTCTGGGACGGTCCACGAGCAGTACTTC. Its translation: CASSSGTVHEQYF.

The chain joins TRBV18 to TRBJ2-7, with 7 positions matching TRBD1. Germline CDR1 KGHSH, CDR2 LQKENI. V was clipped by 1 base and J by 4 bases; unmatched bases: 7. The CDR3 runs to 15 residues. The CDR3 loop is CASSPRHDRAYEQYF. The CDR3 nucleotides read TGTGCCAGCTCACCACGTCATGACAGGGCATACGAGCAGTACTTC.

Notes on this clonotype: Compared with germline, one end of the junction differs, possibly owing to a read error. Here the CDR3 reads CASSPLGPGANTGELFF. In nucleotides, the CDR3 is TGTGCTAGCAGCCCCCTGGGTCCGGGAGCGAACACCGGGGAGCTGTTTTTT. The genes are TRBV7-7 and TRBJ2-2; TRBD2 might be the D (6 bases). The CDR3 runs 17 residues. CDR1 is SSHAT and CDR2 is FNYEAQ in the germline V gene (reference sequence).

This clonotype has a handful of counts. This chain connects TRBV9 to TRBJ2-1; TRBD2 matches at 10 bases. From germline, CDR1 is SGDLS and CDR2 YYNGEE. The CDR3 loop spans 15 amino acids. J lost 2 bases, V lost 3 bases, and 2 bases had no gene match. CDR3 DNA: TGTGCCAGCAGCGCTAGCGGGAGCACCTACAATGAGCAGTTCTTC. Amino acids: CASSASGSTYNEQFF.

This clonotype showed up many times. The V and J genes are TRBV15 and TRBJ2-3, with 10 bases matching TRBD1. CDR3 size: 14 residues. V was pared by 3 bases and J by 3 bases, with 0 bases of the junction left unmatched. From germline, CDR1 is LNHNV and CDR2 YYDKDF (reference sequence). The chain's CDR3 is CATSRGQGTDTQYF. CDR3 nucleotides: TGTGCCACCAGCAGGGGACAGGGGACAGATACGCAGTATTTT.

The chain links TRBV5-1 to TRBJ2-2; 8 nucleotides align to TRBD1. Unmatched junction bases numbered 7, after V lost 5 bases and J lost 4 bases. This CDR3 comprises 15 residues. The V gene's germline CDR1 is SGHRS and CDR2 YFSETQ. For the CDR3, the DNA is TGCGCCAGCAGGCTCGACAGGGGAGGCACCGGGGAGCTGTTTTTT. Translated, it gives CASRLDRGGTGELFF.

This clonotype was observed a few times. For the CDR3, the DNA is TGCGCCAGCAGCTTGGCCTGGGACTCCACCTACAATGAGCAGTTCTTC. Its translation is CASSLAWDSTYNEQFF. This chain uses TRBV5-1 with TRBJ2-1; possible D gene TRBD2, 6 bases. The germline V gene has CDR1 SGHRS and CDR2 YFSETQ. The CDR3 runs to 16 residues. The V gene lost 0 bases and the J gene lost 2 bases, with 12 bases spanning the gap.

This clonotype was observed a handful of times. The chain couples TRBV7-3 to TRBJ2-2; 9 bases are shared with TRBD1. The CDR3 covers 17 residues. CDR1 and CDR2 from the germline V gene are SGHTA and FQGTGA. V shed 2 bases and J 5 bases; nucleotides not matched to a gene: 9. The CDR3 loop is CASSLQNRGPQTGELFF. CDR3 DNA sequence: TGTGCCAGCAGCTTACAGAACAGGGGGCCACAGACCGGGGAGCTGTTTTTT.

The CDR3 nucleotides read TGTGCCAGCAGGCAAGAGATGGTGGGAAACACCATATATTTT. Translation gives CASRQEMVGNTIYF. The chain employs TRBV7-2 and TRBJ1-3; D is undetermined. The V end lost 6 bases, the J end lost 4 bases, and 13 bases lay between the germline ends. Germline V CDR1 and CDR2: SGHTA, FQGNSA. This CDR3 has 14 amino acids.

This clonotype turned up a few times. The chain uses TRBV20-1 and TRBJ1-5, with D possibly TRBD1 on 6 matching bases. The V and J ends lost 6 bases and 4 bases respectively, with 16 bases between them. The CDR3 is 14 residues long. The germline gives CDR1 DFQATT, CDR2 SNEGSKA (reference sequence). The chain's CDR3 is CSAQTTGSNQPQHF. DNA for the CDR3: TGCAGTGCCCAGACAACAGGGTCGAATCAGCCCCAGCATTTT.

A few counts support this clonotype. The chain uses TRBV9 and TRBJ2-3, with 11 nucleotides matching TRBD2. This CDR3 has 16 residues. Germline V gene sequence: CDR1 SGDLS, CDR2 YYNGEE. V shed 1 base and J 4 bases; nucleotides not matched to a gene: 5. The CDR3, as DNA: TGTGCCAGCAGCGTATTTAGCGGGGGGGTGGCAGATACGCAGTATTTT. Its protein is CASSVFSGGVADTQYF.